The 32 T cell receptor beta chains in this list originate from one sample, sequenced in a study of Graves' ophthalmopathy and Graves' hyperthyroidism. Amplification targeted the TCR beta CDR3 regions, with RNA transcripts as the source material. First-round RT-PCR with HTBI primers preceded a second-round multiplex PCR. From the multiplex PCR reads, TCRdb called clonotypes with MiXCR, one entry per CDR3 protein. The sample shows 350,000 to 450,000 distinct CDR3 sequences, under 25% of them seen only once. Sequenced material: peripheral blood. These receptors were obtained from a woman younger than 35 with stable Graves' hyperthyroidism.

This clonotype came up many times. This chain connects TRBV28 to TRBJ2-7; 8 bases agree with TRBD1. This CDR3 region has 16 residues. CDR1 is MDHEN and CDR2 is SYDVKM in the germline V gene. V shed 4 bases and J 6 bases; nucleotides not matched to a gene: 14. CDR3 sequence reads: CASSSTPGQGWVEQYF. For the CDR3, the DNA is TGTGCCAGCAGTTCAACCCCCGGACAGGGATGGGTCGAGCAGTACTTC. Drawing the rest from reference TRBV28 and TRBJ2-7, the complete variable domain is DVKVTQSSRYLVKRTGEKVFLECVQDMDHENMFWYRQDPGLGLRLIYFSYDVKMKEKGDIPEGYSVSREKKERFSLILESASTNQTSMYLCASSSTPGQGWVEQYFGPGTRLTVT.

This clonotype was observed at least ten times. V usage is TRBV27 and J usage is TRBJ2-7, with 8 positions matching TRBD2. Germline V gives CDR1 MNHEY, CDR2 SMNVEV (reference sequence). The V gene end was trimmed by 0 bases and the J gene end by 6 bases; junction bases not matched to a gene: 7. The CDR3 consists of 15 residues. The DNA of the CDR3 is TGTGCCAGCAGTTTATCGGCGGGAGGTGCGTCCGAGCAGTACTTC. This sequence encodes CASSLSAGGASEQYF.

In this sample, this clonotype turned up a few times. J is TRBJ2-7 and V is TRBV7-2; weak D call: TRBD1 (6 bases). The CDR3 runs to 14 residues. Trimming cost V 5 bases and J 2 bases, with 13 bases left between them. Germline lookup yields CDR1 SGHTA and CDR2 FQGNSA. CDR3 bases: TGTGCCAGCAGCGCGCAGGGGATGACCTACGAGCAGTACTTC. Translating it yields CASSAQGMTYEQYF.

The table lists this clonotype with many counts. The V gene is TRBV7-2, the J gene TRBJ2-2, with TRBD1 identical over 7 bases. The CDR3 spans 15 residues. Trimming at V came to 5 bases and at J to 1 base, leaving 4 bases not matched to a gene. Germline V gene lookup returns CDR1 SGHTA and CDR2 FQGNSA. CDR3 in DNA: TGTGCCAGCAGCGCCAGGACAGGGAACACCGGGGAGCTGTTTTTT. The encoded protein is CASSARTGNTGELFF.

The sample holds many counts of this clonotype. CDR3 DNA sequence: TGTGCCAGCAGTGAAATGGTCGTGAACACTGAAGCTTTCTTT. Translation gives CASSEMVVNTEAFF. The V call is TRBV6-1, the J call TRBJ1-1; D is unresolved. The ends were cut back, 2 bases at V and 0 bases at J, with 7 bases in the middle. CDR1 and CDR2 from the germline V gene are MNHNS and SASEGT. This CDR3 has 14 residues.

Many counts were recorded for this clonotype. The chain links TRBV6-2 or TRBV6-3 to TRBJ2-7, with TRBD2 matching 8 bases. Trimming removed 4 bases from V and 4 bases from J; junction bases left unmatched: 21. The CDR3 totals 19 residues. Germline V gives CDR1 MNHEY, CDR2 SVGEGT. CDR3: CASSFSNPPLLAGRYEQYF. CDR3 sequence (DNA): TGTGCCAGCAGTTTCTCGAACCCACCCCTCTTAGCGGGAAGGTACGAGCAGTACTTC.

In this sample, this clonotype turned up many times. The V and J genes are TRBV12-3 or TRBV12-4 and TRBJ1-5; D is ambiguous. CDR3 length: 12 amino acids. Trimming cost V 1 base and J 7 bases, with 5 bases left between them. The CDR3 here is CASSLGSQPQHF. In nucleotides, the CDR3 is TGTGCCAGCAGTTTAGGGAGCCAGCCCCAGCATTTT.

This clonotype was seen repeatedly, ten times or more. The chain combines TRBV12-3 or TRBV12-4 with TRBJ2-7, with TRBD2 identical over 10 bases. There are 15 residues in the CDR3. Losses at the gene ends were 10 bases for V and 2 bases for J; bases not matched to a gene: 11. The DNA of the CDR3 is TGTGCCACCGCTGGTCCTAGCGGGAGTGCCTACGAGCAGTACTTC. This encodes CATAGPSGSAYEQYF.

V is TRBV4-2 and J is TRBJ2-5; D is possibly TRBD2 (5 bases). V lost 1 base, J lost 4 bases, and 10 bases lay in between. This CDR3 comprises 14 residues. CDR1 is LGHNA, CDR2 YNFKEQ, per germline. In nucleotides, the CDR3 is TGTGCCAGCAGCCAAGGGGCTAGCCGAGAGACCCAGTACTTC. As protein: CASSQGASRETQYF.

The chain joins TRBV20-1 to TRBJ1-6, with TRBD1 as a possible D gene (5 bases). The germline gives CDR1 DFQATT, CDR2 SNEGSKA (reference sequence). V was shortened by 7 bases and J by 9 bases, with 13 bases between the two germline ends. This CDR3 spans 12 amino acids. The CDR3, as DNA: TGCAGTGTGAAGCAGGGAGGTTCACCCCTCCACTTT. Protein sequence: CSVKQGGSPLHF.

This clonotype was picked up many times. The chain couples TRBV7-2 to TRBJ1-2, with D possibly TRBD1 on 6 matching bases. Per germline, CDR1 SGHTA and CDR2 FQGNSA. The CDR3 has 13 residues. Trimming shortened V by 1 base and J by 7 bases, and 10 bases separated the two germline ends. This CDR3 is CASSLGGARGYTF. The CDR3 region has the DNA TGTGCCAGCAGCTTAGGGGGGGCGCGTGGCTACACCTTC.

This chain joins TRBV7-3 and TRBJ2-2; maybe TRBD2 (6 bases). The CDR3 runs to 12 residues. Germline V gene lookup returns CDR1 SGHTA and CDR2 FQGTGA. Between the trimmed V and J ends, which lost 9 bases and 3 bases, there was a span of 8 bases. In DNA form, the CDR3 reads TGTGCCAGTTTAGCGGACACCGGGGAGCTGTTTTTT. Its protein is CASLADTGELFF.

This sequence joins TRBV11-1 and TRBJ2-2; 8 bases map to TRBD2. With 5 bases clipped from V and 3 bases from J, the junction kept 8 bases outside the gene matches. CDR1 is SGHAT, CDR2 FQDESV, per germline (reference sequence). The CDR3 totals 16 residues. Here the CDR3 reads CASSGSLADYTGELFF. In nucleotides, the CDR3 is TGTGCCAGCAGCGGCTCACTAGCGGACTACACCGGGGAGCTGTTTTTT.

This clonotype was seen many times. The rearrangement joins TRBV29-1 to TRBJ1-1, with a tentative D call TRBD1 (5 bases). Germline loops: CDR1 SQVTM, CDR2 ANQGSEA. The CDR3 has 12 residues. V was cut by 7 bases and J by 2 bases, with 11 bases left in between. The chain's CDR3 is CSAGTANTEAFF. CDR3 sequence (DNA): TGCAGCGCCGGGACGGCAAACACTGAAGCTTTCTTT.

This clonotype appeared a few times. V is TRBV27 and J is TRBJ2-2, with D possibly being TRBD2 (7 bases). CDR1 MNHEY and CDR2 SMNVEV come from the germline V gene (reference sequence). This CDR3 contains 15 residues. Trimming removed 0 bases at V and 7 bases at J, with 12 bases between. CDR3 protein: CASSLSGRGFGELFF. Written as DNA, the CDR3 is TGTGCCAGCAGTTTATCAGGGAGGGGGTTCGGGGAGCTGTTTTTT.

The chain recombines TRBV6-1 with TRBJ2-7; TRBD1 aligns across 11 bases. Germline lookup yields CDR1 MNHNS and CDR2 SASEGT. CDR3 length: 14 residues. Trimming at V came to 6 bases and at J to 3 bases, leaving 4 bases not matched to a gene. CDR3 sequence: CASSKDRGLYEQYF. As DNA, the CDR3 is TGTGCCAGCAGCAAGGACAGGGGGCTCTACGAGCAGTACTTC.

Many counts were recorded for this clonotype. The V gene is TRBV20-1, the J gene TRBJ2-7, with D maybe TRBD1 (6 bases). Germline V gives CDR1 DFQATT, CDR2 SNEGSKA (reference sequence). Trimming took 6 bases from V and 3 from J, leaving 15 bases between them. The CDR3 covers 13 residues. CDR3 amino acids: CSALTGHFYEQYF. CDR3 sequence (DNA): TGCAGTGCCCTTACGGGACACTTCTACGAGCAGTACTTC.

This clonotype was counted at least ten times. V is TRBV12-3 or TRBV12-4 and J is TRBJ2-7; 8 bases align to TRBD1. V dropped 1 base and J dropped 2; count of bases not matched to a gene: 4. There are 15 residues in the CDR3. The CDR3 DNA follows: TGTGCCAGCAGTTTAGTCAGGGGGCGCCCCTACGAGCAGTACTTC. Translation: CASSLVRGRPYEQYF.

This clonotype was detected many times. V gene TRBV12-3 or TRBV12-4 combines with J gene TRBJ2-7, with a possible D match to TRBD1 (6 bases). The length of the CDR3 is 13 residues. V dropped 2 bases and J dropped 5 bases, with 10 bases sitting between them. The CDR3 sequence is CASSLIQGDEQYF. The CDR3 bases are TGTGCCAGCAGTTTAATACAGGGAGACGAGCAGTACTTC.

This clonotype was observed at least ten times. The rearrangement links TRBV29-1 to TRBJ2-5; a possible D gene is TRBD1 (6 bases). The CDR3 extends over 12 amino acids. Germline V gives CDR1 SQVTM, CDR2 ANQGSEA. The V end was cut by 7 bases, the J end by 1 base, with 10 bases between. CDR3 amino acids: CSAQGSQETQYF. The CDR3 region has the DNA TGCAGCGCGCAGGGGTCCCAAGAGACCCAGTACTTC. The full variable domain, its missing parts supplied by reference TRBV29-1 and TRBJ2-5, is SAVISQKPSRDICQRGTSLTIQCQVDSQVTMMFWYRQQPGQSLTLIATANQGSEATYESGFVIDKFPISRPNLTFSTLTVSNMSPEDSSIYLCSAQGSQETQYFGPGTRLLVL.

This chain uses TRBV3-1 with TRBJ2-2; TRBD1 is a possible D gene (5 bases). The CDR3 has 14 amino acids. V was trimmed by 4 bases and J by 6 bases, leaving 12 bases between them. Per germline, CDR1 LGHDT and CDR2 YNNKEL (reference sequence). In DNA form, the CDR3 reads TGTGCCAGCAGCCTATCCAGGGCTTCCGGGGAGCTGTTTTTT. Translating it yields CASSLSRASGELFF.

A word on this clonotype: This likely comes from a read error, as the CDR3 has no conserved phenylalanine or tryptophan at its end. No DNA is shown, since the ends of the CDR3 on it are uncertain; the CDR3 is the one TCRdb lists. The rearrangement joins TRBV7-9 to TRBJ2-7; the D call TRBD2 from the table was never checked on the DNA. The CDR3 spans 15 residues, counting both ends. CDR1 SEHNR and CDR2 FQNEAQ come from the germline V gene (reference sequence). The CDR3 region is CASSSTGTSRYEQWL.

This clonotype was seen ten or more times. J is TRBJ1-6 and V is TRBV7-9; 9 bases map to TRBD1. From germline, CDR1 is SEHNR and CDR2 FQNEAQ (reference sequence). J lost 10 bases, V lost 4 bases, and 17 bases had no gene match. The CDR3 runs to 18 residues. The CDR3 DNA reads TGTGCCAGCAGCTCCGCCGGGGGAGGAGGACAGGGGTGGTCACCCCTCCACTTT. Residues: CASSSAGGGGQGWSPLHF.

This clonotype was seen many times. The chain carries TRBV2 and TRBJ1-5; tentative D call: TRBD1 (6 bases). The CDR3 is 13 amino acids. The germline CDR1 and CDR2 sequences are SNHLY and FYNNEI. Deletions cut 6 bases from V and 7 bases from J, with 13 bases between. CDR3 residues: CASRGHPGQPQHF. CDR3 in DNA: TGTGCCAGCAGGGGACATCCAGGGCAGCCCCAGCATTTT.

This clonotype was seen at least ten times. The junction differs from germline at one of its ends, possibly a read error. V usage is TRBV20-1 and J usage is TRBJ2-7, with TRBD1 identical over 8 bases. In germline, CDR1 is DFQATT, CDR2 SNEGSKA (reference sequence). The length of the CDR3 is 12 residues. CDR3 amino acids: CSTRGQGHEQYF. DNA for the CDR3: TGCAGTACTAGAGGACAGGGCCACGAGCAGTACTTC.

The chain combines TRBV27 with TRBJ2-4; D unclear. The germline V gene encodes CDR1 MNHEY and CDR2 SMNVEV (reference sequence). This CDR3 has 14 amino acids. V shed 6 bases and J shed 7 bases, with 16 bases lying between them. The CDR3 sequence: CASSLGRLGNIQYF. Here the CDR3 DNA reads TGTGCCAGCAGCCTTGGACGTCTTGGGAACATTCAGTACTTC.

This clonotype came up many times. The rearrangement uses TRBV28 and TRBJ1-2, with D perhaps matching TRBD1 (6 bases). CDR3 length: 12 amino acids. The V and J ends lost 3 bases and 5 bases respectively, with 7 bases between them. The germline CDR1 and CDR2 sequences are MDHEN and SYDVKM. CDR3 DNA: TGTGCCAGCAGTTTCGGACAGTATGGCTACACCTTC. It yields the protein CASSFGQYGYTF.

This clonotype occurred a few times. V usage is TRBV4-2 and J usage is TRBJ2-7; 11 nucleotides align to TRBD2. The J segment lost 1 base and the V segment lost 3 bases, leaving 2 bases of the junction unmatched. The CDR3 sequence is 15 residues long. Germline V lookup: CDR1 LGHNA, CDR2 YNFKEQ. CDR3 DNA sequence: TGTGCCAGCAGCCATATAGCGGGAGGGTCCTACGAGCAGTACTTC. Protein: CASSHIAGGSYEQYF.

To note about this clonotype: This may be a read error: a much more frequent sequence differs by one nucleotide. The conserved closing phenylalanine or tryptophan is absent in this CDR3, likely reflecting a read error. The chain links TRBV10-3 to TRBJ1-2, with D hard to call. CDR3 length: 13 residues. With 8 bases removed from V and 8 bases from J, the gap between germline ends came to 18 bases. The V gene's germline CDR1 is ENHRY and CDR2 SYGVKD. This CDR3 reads CAIWRQQSWGYTL. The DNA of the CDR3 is TGTGCCATCTGGCGACAACAAAGCTGGGGCTACACCCTC.

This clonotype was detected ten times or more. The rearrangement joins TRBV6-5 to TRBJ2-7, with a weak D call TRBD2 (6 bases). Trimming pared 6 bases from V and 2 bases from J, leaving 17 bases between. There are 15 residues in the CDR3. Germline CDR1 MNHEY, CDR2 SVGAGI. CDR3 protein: CASRRDSRGTYEQYF. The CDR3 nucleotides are TGTGCCAGCAGGAGGGACTCTCGGGGGACCTACGAGCAGTACTTC.

In DNA, the CDR3 is TGTGCCAGCTCACCGGACAGGGCTGGGGCCAACGTCCTGACTTTC. This translates into CASSPDRAGANVLTF. The chain links TRBV18 to TRBJ2-6, with 8 bases lining up with TRBD1. V lost 3 bases and J lost 2; bases outside the gene matches: 0. The CDR3 totals 15 residues. Germline assignment: CDR1 KGHSH and CDR2 LQKENI.

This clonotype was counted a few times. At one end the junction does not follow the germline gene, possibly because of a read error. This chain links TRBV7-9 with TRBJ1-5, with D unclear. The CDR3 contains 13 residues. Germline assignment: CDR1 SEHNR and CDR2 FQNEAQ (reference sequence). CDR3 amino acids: CASGLIPGQPQHF. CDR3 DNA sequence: TGTGCCAGCGGCTTAATCCCCGGTCAGCCCCAGCATTTT.